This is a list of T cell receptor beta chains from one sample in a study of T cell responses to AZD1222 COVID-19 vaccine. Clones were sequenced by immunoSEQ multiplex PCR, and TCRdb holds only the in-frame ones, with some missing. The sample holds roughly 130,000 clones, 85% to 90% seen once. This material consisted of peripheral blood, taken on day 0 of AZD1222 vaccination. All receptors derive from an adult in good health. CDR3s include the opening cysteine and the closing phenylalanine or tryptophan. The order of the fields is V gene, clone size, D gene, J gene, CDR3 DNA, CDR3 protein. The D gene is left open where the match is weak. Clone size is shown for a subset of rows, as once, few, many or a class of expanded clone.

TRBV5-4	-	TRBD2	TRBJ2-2	TGTGCCAGCAGCCCGGGACTAGCGGGGGGGACCGGGGAGCTGTTTTTT	CASSPGLAGGTGELFF
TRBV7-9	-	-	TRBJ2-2	TGTGCCAGCAGCTTAGTGGGAAGGGGCTCTGTCGGGGAGCTGTTTTTT	CASSLVGRGSVGELFF
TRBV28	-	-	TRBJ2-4	TGTGCCAGCAGTTCCCAGGGTGGGCCGAAAAACATTCAGTACTTC	CASSSQGGPKNIQYF
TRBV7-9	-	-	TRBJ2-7	TGTGCCAGCAGCTTAGCGAGTCGGTCGGGTTACGAGCAGTACTTC	CASSLASRSGYEQYF
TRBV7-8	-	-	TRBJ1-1	TGTGCCAGCAGCCCGGGACCTAAAGTGAACACTGAAGCTTTCTTT	CASSPGPKVNTEAFF
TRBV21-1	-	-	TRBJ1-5	TGTGCCAGCGGAAAGGGACAGAAAAGCAATCAGCCCCAGCATTTT	CASGKGQKSNQPQHF
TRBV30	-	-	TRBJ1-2	TGTGCCTGGAGTCCCCGTCTGGTCAGACAACATGGCTACACCTTC	CAWSPRLVRQHGYTF
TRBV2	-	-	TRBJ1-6	TGTGCCAGCAGTGAAGCGCTCCCCTCACCCCTCCACTTT	CASSEALPSPLHF
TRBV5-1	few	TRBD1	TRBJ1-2	TGCGCCAGCAGCTTAGGGGACAGGGGGCCCTATGGCTACACCTTC	CASSLGDRGPYGYTF
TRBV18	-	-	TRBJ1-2	TGTGCCAGCTCACCATCGGGGGACTATGGCTACACCTTC	CASSPSGDYGYTF
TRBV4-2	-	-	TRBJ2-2	TGTGCCAGCAGCCCCGGTGAGGGGGTAAGGTACACCGGGGAGCTGTTTTTT	CASSPGEGVRYTGELFF
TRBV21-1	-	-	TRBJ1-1	TGTGCCAGCAGCCTCCCCCAGCAGGCCCCTCTTGTGAACACTGAAGCTTTCTTT	CASSLPQQAPLVNTEAFF
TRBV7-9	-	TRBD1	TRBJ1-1	TGTGCCAGCAGCTTACTGGGGGCAGGGGGGACAATTGAAGCTTTCTTT	CASSLLGAGGTIEAFF
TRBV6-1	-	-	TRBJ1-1	TGTGCCAGCAGTGAAGTAGGGGAAACTGAAGCTTTCTTT	CASSEVGETEAFF
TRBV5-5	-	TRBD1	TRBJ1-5	TGTGCCAGCAGCTTGGGCCGACAGGGGATCAATCAGCCCCAGCATTTT	CASSLGRQGINQPQHF
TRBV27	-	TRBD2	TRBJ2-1	TGTGCCAGCAGTTTATCCCGGCGCGGGAGGCCCTACAATGAGCAGTTCTTC	CASSLSRRGRPYNEQFF
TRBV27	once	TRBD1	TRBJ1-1	TGTGCCAGCAGTTTGGCTGCAGGGGGCGGAACTGAAGCTTTCTTT	CASSLAAGGGTEAFF
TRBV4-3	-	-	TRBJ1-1	TGCGCCAGCAGCCAACGCCGTATGAACACTGAAGCTTTCTTT	CASSQRRMNTEAFF
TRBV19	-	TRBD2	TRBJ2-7	TGTGCCAGTAGTATCTGGGAGGGAGCCAAGGGGAGCAGCCGGCAGTACTTC	CASSIWEGAKGSSRQYF
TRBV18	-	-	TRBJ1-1	TGTGCCAGCTCACAGGGACGGAACACTGAAGCTTTCTTT	CASSQGRNTEAFF
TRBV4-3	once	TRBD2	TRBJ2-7	TGCGCCAGCAGCCAAGATGGGGGGGTCCCCTACGAGCAGTACTTC	CASSQDGGVPYEQYF
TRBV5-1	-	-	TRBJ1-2	TGCGCCAGCAGCTTGGGGCAGACTTCCTATGGCTACACCTTC	CASSLGQTSYGYTF
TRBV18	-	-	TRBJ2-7	TGTGCCAGCTCACCTGTAGGCCTCTCCTACGAGCAGTACTTC	CASSPVGLSYEQYF
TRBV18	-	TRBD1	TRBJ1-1	TGTGCCAGCTCACCACCCTTACCCCCACAGGGGGTCACTGAAGCTTTCTTT	CASSPPLPPQGVTEAFF
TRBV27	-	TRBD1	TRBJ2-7	TGTGCCAGCAGTTACGGGACAGCGAGCTCCTACGAGCAGTACTTC	CASSYGTASSYEQYF
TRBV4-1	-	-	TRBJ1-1	TGCGCCAGCAGCCATCCGAACAGGCCGAACACTGAAGCTTTCTTT	CASSHPNRPNTEAFF
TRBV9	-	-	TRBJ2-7	TGTGCCAGCAGCGTGGGGGATTTAGGCGAGCAGTACTTC	CASSVGDLGEQYF
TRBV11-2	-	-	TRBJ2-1	TGTGCCAGCAGCTTAGAGGCCGGGTGGGGTGAGCAGTTCTTC	CASSLEAGWGEQFF
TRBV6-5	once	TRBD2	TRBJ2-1	TGTGCCAGCAGTTACGGGGTAGCGGGGTACAATGAGCAGTTCTTC	CASSYGVAGYNEQFF
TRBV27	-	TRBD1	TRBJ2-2	TGTGCCAGCAGTTTCTTCGGACAGGGGGCTATTGCCGGGGAGCTGTTTTTT	CASSFFGQGAIAGELFF
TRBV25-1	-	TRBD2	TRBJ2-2	TGTGCCAGCAGTGGGGAGCGGGAGGGCCCCGGGGAGCTGTTTTTT	CASSGEREGPGELFF
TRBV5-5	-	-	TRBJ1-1	TGTGCCAGCAGCTTGGGGGTCTCTGTAGGGGCTTTCTTT	CASSLGVSVGAFF
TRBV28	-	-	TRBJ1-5	TGTGCCAGCAGTTTTCCTGACAGACCAAATCAGCCCCAGCATTTT	CASSFPDRPNQPQHF
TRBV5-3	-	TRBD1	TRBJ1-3	TGTGCCAGAAGCTCCGGGACAGGGCGAAACACCATATATTTT	CARSSGTGRNTIYF
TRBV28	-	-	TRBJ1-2	TGTGCCAGCAGCGCTTTATCGCGTGGCTACACCTTC	CASSALSRGYTF
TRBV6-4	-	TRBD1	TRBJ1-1	TGTGCCAGCAGCCACACAGGGGGCAGTGAAGCTTTCTTT	CASSHTGGSEAFF
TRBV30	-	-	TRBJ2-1	TGTGCCTGGAGTGTACGCGGGCTCTACAATGAGCAGTTCTTC	CAWSVRGLYNEQFF
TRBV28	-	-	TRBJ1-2	TGTGCCAGCAGTCTCCCTCTAATTGCAGGGGATGGCTACACCTTC	CASSLPLIAGDGYTF
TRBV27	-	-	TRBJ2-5	TGTGCCAGCAGTTGGGGCGGCCAAGAGACCCAGTACTTC	CASSWGGQETQYF
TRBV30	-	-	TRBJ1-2	TGTGCCTGGAGTGTTCTGGGTGACTACACCTTC	CAWSVLGDYTF
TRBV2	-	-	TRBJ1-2	TGTGCCAGCTCTACTGGGGGGGCAGGGTATGGCTACACCTTC	CASSTGGAGYGYTF
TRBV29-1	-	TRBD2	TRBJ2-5	TGCAGCGTTTCACTAGCGGGAGTTTCAGAGACCCAGTACTTC	CSVSLAGVSETQYF
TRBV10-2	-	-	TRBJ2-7	TGCGCCAGCGGGGGCGAAGGAGCGGCCTACGAGCAGTACTTC	CASGGEGAAYEQYF
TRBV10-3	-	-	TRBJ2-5	TGTGCCATCAGTGAAGACGGGCAGGAAGAGACCCAGTACTTC	CAISEDGQEETQYF
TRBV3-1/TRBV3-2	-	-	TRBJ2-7	TGTGCCAGCAGCCAACTCACAGCGGGCCGACAGGTCCCTGGGTACGAGCAGTACTTC	CASSQLTAGRQVPGYEQYF
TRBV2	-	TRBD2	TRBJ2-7	TGTGCCAGCAGGGCGGGAGAAGCCTACGAGCAGTACTTC	CASRAGEAYEQYF
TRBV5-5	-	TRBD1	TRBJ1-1	TGTGCCAGCAGCCTCGACTGGACAGGTTGGACTGAAGCTTTCTTT	CASSLDWTGWTEAFF